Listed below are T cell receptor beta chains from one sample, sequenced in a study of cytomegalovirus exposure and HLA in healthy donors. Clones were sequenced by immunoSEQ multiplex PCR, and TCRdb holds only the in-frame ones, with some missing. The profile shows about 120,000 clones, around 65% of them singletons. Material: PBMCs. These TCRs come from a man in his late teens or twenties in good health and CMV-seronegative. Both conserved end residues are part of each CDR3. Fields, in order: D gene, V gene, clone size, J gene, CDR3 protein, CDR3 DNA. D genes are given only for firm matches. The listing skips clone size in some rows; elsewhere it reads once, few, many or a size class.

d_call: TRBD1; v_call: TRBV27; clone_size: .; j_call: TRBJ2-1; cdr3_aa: CASSPARDRGRWEQFF; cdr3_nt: TGTGCCAGCAGTCCAGCGCGGGACAGGGGGCGGTGGGAGCAGTTCTTC
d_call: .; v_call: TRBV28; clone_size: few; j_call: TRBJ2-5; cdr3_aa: CASSLVQVGETQYF; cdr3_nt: TGTGCCAGCAGTTTAGTACAGGTCGGGGAGACCCAGTACTTC
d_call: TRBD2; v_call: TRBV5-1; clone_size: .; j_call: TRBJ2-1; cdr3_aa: CASSLWTSGSDNEQFF; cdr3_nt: TGCGCCAGCAGCTTGTGGACTAGCGGGTCTGACAATGAGCAGTTCTTC
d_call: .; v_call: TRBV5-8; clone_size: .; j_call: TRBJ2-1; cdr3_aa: CASSLDRGGYEQFF; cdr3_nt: TGTGCCAGCAGCTTGGACCGGGGAGGTTATGAGCAGTTCTTC
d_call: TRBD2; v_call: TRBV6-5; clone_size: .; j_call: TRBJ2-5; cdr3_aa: CASSYSASGTGETQYF; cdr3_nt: TGTGCCAGCAGTTACTCTGCCAGCGGGACGGGGGAGACCCAGTACTTC
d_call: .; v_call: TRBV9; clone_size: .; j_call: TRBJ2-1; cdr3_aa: CASSVPGTGGYNEQFF; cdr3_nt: TGTGCCAGCAGCGTCCCCGGGACTGGGGGCTACAATGAGCAGTTCTTC
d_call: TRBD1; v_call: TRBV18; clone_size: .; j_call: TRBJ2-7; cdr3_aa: CASSGTGSEQYF; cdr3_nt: TGTGCCAGCTCAGGGACAGGGAGCGAGCAGTACTTC
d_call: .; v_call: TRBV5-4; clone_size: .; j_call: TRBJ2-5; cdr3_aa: CASSLGAGTQETQYF; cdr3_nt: TGTGCCAGCAGCTTGGGGGCGGGAACCCAAGAGACCCAGTACTTC
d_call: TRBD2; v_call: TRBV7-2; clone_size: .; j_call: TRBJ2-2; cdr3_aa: CASSPRPASGNTGELFF; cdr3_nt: TGTGCCAGCAGCCCCCGCCCGGCTAGCGGGAACACCGGGGAGCTGTTTTTT
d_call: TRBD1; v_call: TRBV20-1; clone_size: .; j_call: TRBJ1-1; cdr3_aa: CSARTGDAFF; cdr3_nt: TGCAGTGCTAGGACAGGGGACGCTTTCTTT
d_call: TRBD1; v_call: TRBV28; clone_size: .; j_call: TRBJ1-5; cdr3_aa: CASTPTGELNQPQHF; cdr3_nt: TGTGCCAGCACCCCGACAGGGGAGCTGAATCAGCCCCAGCATTTT
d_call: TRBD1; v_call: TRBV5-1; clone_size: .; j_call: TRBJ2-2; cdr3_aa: CASRNRGPTNTGELFF; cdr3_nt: TGCGCCAGCAGAAACAGGGGGCCGACGAACACCGGGGAGCTGTTTTTT
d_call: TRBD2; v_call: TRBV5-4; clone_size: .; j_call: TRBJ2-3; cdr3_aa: CASSLDPGGPDTQYF; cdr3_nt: TGTGCCAGCAGCTTGGATCCGGGAGGGCCAGATACGCAGTATTTT
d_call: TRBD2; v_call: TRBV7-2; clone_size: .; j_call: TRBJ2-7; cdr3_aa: CASSLEGTSGYEQYF; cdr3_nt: TGTGCCAGCAGCTTAGAGGGGACTAGCGGCTACGAGCAGTACTTC
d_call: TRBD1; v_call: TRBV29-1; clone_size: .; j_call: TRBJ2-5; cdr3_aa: CSVDRDREETQYF; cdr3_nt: TGCAGCGTTGATAGGGACAGGGAAGAGACCCAGTACTTC
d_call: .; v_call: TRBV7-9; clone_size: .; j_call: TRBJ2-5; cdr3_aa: CASSPGTAAETQYF; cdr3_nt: TGTGCCAGCAGCCCTGGGACTGCCGCAGAGACCCAGTACTTC
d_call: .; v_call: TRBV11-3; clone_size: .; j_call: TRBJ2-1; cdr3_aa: CASGLSGSYNEQFF; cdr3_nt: TGTGCCAGCGGCTTATCCGGGTCCTACAATGAGCAGTTCTTC
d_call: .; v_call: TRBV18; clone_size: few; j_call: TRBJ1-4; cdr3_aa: CASSPPGVTNEKLFF; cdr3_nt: TGTGCCAGCTCACCACCAGGGGTGACTAATGAAAAACTGTTTTTT
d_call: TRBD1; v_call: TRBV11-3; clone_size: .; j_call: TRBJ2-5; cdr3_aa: CASSSRDSQQETQYF; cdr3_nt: TGTGCCAGCAGCAGCAGGGACAGCCAACAAGAGACCCAGTACTTC
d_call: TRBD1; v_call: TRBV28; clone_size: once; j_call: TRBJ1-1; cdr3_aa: CASSFLGTGGTEAFF; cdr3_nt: TGTGCCAGCAGTTTTTTGGGGACAGGGGGCACTGAAGCTTTCTTT
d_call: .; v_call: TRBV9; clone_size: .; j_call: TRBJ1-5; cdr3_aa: CASSTGHYSNQPQHF; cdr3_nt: TGTGCCAGCAGCACAGGACACTATAGCAATCAGCCCCAGCATTTT
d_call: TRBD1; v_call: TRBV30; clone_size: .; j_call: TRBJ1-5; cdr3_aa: CAGRQGPNQPQHF; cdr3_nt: TGTGCCGGGAGACAGGGCCCTAATCAGCCCCAGCATTTT
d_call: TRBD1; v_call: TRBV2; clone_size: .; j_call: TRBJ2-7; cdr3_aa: CASSEAKGTGGYEQYF; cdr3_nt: TGTGCCAGCAGTGAAGCAAAGGGGACAGGCGGCTACGAGCAGTACTTC
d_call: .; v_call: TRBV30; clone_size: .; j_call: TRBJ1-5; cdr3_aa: CAWSVNSFQPQHF; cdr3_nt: TGTGCCTGGAGTGTAAACAGCTTTCAGCCCCAGCATTTT
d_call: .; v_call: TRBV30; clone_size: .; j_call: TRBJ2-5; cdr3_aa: CAWSGGLGGTQYF; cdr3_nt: TGTGCCTGGAGTGGGGGGCTCGGCGGGACCCAGTACTTC
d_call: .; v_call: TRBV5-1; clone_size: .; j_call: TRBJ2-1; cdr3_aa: CASSLAIGLAYNEQFF; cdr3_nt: TGCGCCAGCAGCTTGGCCATTGGACTCGCGTACAATGAGCAGTTCTTC
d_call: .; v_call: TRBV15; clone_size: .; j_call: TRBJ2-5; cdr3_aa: CATSRDSSQYF; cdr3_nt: TGTGCCACCAGCAGAGACTCGTCCCAGTACTTC
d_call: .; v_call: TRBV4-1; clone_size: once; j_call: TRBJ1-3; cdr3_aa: CASSQGAREGNTIYF; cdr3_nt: TGCGCCAGCAGCCAAGGGGCCAGGGAAGGAAACACCATATATTTT
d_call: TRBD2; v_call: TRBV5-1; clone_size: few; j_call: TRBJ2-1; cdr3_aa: CASSLTRFGDGGGGSYNEQFF; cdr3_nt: TGCGCCAGCAGCTTAACCAGGTTTGGCGATGGCGGGGGGGGCTCCTACAATGAGCAGTTCTTC
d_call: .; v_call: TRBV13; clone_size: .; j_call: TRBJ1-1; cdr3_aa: CASSWVQGINTEAFF; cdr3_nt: TGTGCCAGCAGCTGGGTACAGGGAATTAACACTGAAGCTTTCTTT
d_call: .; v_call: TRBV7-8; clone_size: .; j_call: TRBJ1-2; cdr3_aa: CASSHDGGDYGYTF; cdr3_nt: TGTGCCAGCAGCCACGACGGGGGGGACTATGGCTACACCTTC
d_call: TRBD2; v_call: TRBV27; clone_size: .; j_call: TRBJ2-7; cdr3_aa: CASSFQAGGGYEQYF; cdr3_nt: TGTGCCAGCAGTTTTCAGGCGGGGGGGGGCTACGAGCAGTACTTC
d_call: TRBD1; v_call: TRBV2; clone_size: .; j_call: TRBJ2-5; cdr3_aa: CASSADRGRLETQYF; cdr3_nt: TGTGCCAGCAGCGCGGACAGGGGGCGATTAGAGACCCAGTACTTC
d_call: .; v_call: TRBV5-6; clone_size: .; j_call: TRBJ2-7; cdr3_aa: CASSLPGGDYEQYF; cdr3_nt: TGTGCCAGCAGCTTACCGGGCGGGGACTACGAGCAGTACTTC
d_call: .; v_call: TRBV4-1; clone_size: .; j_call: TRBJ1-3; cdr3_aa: CASSQDPAGHSGNTIYF; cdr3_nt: TGCGCCAGCAGCCAAGATCCGGCGGGGCACTCTGGAAACACCATATATTTT